This entry concerns a single T cell receptor (beta chain). TCRB transcripts that were expressed got sequenced, as all of the isolated RNA had been reverse transcribed. Using immunoSEQ multiplex PCR, the repertoire was profiled, and TCRdb retains in-frame clones only, with some absent. The table shows about 220,000 clones, with roughly 11% occurring only once. This specimen comes from a study of beta chain features in type 1 diabetes. Germline V gene data show CDR1 as SGHKS and CDR2 as YYEKEE (reference sequence). The ends were cut back, 2 bases at V and 3 bases at J, with 12 bases in the middle. This CDR3 spans 15 amino acids.

Sequencing was performed on central memory CD4+ T cells from blood. The sequence derives from a man aged 18 to 35 in good health. V and J are TRBV5-5 and TRBJ1-5; D may be TRBD1 (5 bases). The CDR3 nucleotides are TGTGCCAGCAGCTTTACGGGACTCCCCAATCAGCCCCAGCATTTT. Its translation: CASSFTGLPNQPQHF.